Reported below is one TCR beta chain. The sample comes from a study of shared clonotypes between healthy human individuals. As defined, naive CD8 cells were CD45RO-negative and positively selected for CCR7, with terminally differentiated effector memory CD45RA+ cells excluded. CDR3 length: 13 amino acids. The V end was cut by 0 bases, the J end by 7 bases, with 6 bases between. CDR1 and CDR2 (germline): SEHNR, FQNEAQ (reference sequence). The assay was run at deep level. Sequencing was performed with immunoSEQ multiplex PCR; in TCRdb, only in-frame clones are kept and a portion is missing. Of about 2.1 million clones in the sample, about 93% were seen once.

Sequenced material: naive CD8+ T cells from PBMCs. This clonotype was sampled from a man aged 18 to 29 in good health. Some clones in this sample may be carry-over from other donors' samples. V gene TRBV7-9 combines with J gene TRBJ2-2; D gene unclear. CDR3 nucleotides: TGTGCCAGCAGCTTAGCGCTTCTCGGGGAGCTGTTTTTT. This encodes CASSLALLGELFF.